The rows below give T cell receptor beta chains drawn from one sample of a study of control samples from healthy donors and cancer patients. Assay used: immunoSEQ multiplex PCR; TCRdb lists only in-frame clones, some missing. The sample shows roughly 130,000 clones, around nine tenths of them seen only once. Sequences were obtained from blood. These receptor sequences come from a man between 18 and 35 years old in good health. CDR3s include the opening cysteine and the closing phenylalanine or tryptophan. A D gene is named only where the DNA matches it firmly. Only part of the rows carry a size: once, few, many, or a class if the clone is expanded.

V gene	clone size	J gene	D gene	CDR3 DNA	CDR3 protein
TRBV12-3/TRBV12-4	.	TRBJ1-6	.	TGTGCCAGCAGTTTAAACAATTCACCCCTCCACTTT	CASSLNNSPLHF
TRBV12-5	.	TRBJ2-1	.	TGTGCTAGTGGTCGTGACTACTACAATGAGCAGTTCTTC	CASGRDYYNEQFF
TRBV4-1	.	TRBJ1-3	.	TGCGCCAGCAGACTAGAAGGTAATCGGGGAAACACCATATATTTT	CASRLEGNRGNTIYF
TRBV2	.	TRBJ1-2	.	TGTGCCAGCAGTGCGGCAGGGACACTAGGCTATGGCTACACCTTC	CASSAAGTLGYGYTF
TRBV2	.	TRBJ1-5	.	TGTGCCAGCAGTGCGACCGGTAGCAATCAGCCCCAGCATTTT	CASSATGSNQPQHF
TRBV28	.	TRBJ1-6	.	TGTGCCAGCAGTTTGGGGGGTTGGAATTCACCCCTCCACTTT	CASSLGGWNSPLHF
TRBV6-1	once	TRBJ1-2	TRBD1	TGTGCCAGCAGTGAATGGACAGGGGGCTTCACAAACTATGGCTACACCTTC	CASSEWTGGFTNYGYTF
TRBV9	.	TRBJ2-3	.	TGTGCCAGCAGCGTAGATCCAATCCTCACAGATACGCAGTATTTT	CASSVDPILTDTQYF
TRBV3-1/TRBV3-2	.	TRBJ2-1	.	TGTGCCAGCAGCCCCCTCAGGGGTTACAATGAGCAGTTCTTC	CASSPLRGYNEQFF
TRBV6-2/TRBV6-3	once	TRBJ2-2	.	TGTGCCAGCAGTTACGATACTACCGGCGGAGGCCCGAACACCGGGGAGCTGTTTTTT	CASSYDTTGGGPNTGELFF
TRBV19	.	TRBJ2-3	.	TGTGCCAGTAGTATTGAGGGGGGAGGCACAGATACGCAGTATTTT	CASSIEGGGTDTQYF